This entry features one T cell receptor beta chain sequence. Per germline, CDR1 MDHEN and CDR2 SYDVKM. The V end was cut by 3 bases, the J end by 7 bases, with 12 bases between. This CDR3 comprises 14 residues. Repertoires were generated with immunoSEQ multiplex PCR, while TCRdb's copy carries only in-frame clones and drops some. The sample comprises 100,000 to 150,000 clones, 80% to 95% of which are singletons, and 6.2% rests with the top ten. The data belong to a study of T cell changes during pregnancy in multiple sclerosis. The material was peripheral blood, obtained before pregnancy. This rearrangement joins TRBV28 to TRBJ2-2, with D possibly matching TRBD1 (5 bases). The receptor was derived from a female donor with multiple sclerosis, enrolled in a pregnancy study. CDR3 coding DNA: TGTGCCAGCAGTTTGCAGGGTGGAATCGGGGAGCTGTTTTTT. Its protein product is CASSLQGGIGELFF.